This is a list of T cell receptor beta chains from one sample in a study of STAT3 mutations in large granular lymphocyte leukemia. The repertoire was sequenced with immunoSEQ multiplex PCR; TCRdb's copy has only in-frame clones and lacks some. The sample carries approximately 7,800 clones, 91% recorded once. Sequencing was done on a sample of peripheral blood mononuclear cells. These receptor sequences come from a man aged 50 to 59 with T-cell large granular lymphocyte leukemia. Some clones in this sample may be carry-over from other donors' samples. Both conserved end residues are part of each CDR3. D genes are given only for firm matches. Not all rows give a size; the values are once, few, many and, for expanded clones, a class.

v_gene,j_gene,d_gene,abundance,CDR3aa
TRBV28,TRBJ2-7,.,.,CASDRRGVSYEQYF
TRBV13,TRBJ2-6,.,once,CASIGFRDRLVGANVLTF
TRBV5-8,TRBJ1-6,.,.,CASSPGGTANSPLHF
TRBV5-4,TRBJ2-2,TRBD2,.,CASSAATSRANTGELFF
TRBV29-1,TRBJ2-4,.,.,CSVAGTQNIQYF
TRBV7-3,TRBJ2-3,TRBD1,.,CASSLTGQGTDTQYF
TRBV5-4,TRBJ2-7,.,.,CASSSFFGESYEQYF
TRBV9,TRBJ2-7,TRBD2,.,CASSVAAGAYEQYF
TRBV19,TRBJ1-5,.,.,CASFWGCQPQHF
TRBV29-1,TRBJ2-7,TRBD2,.,CSVYSGIGEQYF
TRBV4-1,TRBJ2-3,.,.,CASSPNAGTDTQYF
TRBV7-8,TRBJ2-3,.,.,CASSLAYPDNLHVTQYF
TRBV11-1,TRBJ2-5,.,.,CASSLQAQETQYF
TRBV7-9,TRBJ2-2,TRBD1,.,CASSRGQVETGELFF
TRBV10-3,TRBJ2-2,TRBD1,.,CAISDDRGPVLSTGELFF
TRBV12-5,TRBJ2-6,.,.,CASGLVLGSGANVLTF
TRBV7-3,TRBJ2-2,.,.,CASSFGIGELFF
TRBV11-3,TRBJ2-2,.,.,CASRSTGELFF